This is a list of T cell receptor beta chains from one sample in a study of OX40 agonist ivuxolimab in advanced cancers. The data were produced by immunoSEQ multiplex PCR, yet TCRdb's version contains in-frame clones alone and is incomplete. The data contain about 70,000 clones, 85% to 90% of them seen just once; the ten biggest clones take up roughly 13%. Sequencing used CD4+ or CD8+ T cells sorted from blood, obtained in a trial of the OX40 agonist ivuxolimab. The receptors derive from an adult with an advanced solid tumor such as melanoma, head and neck, liver or kidney cancer. Each CDR3 is given without its conserved first and last residue. Each record gives: V gene, J gene, CDR3 protein.

>TRBV30|TRBJ1-3
AWSPQAGARGNTIY
>TRBV6-5|TRBJ1-2
ASSYGTANYGYT
>TRBV6-4|TRBJ2-3
ASSGQGATDTQY
>TRBV11-2|TRBJ1-2
ASSSSSSADGYT
>TRBV6-4|TRBJ2-3
ASSDLAGADTQY
>TRBV7-9|TRBJ1-4
ASSFHLVGYNEKLF
>TRBV5-5|TRBJ2-7
ASSLGTPSYEQY
>TRBV19|TRBJ2-5
ASSIDRGETQY
>TRBV13|TRBJ2-1
ASSPRLAGGPSDNEQF
>TRBV5-1|TRBJ2-7
ASSARLAYYEQY
>TRBV2|TRBJ1-1
ASRGGPSTEAF
>TRBV19|TRBJ1-5
ASRARGSNQPQH
>TRBV6-6|TRBJ2-7
ASSYSERTTYEQY
>TRBV13|TRBJ1-4
ASSMTGSLGPNEKLF
>TRBV19|TRBJ1-5
ASIPGPYGNQPQH
>TRBV2|TRBJ2-5
ASRGTGDETQY
>TRBV5-6|TRBJ1-2
ASSLDRGRRLFDGYT
>TRBV4-1|TRBJ2-7
ASSQGYSYEQY
>TRBV6-1|TRBJ2-2
ASGNDRGDTGELF
>TRBV7-9|TRBJ2-3
ASSFNRYSGTGTDTQY
>TRBV4-1|TRBJ2-7
ASALTSGINEQY
>TRBV25-1|TRBJ2-1
ASSDKASYNEQF